Below, 8 T cell receptor beta chains from the same sample are listed, as sequenced in a study of T cells after yellow fever vaccination. MiXCR was run by TCRdb on the 5' RACE reads, yielding one entry per CDR3 protein. Altogether 450,000 to 650,000 distinct CDR3 sequences are present, about a fifth being singletons, with the ten largest covering around 16%. This sample comprised PBMCs, obtained approximately 22 days after the first yellow fever vaccination. These receptors all come from a man in his late teens or twenties who received the YFV17D yellow fever vaccine.

This clonotype has a handful of counts. The CDR3 spells CASYRSRTYEQYF. In DNA, the CDR3 is TGTGCCAGCTATAGGAGTCGGACCTACGAGCAGTACTTC. J is TRBJ2-7 and V is TRBV6-1; D is uncertain. The V gene's germline CDR1 is MNHNS and CDR2 SASEGT. Deletions cut 8 bases from V and 2 bases from J, with 13 bases between. The CDR3 is 13 residues long.

The genes are TRBV19 and TRBJ2-2; 11 bases are shared with TRBD1. Germline V gives CDR1 LNHDA, CDR2 SQIVND (reference sequence). The CDR3 spans 15 residues. The V and J ends lost 2 bases and 6 bases, in that order; junction bases with no gene match: 2. The CDR3 reads CASSISGQGAGELFF. The DNA of the CDR3 is TGTGCCAGTAGTATATCGGGACAGGGGGCCGGGGAGCTGTTTTTT.

The chain combines TRBV7-3 with TRBJ2-5, with 8 bases aligning to TRBD2. The V segment lost 3 bases and the J segment 4 bases; nucleotides outside the gene matches: 1. Germline V lookup: CDR1 SGHTA, CDR2 FQGTGA. CDR3 length: 13 amino acids. CDR3 residues: CASSFSGAETQYF. CDR3 bases: TGTGCCAGCAGCTTTAGCGGGGCAGAGACCCAGTACTTC. Combining the CDR3 with reference TRBV7-3 and TRBJ2-5 gives the whole variable domain GAGVSQTPSNKVTEKGKYVELRCDPISGHTALYWYRQSLGQGPEFLIYFQGTGAADDSGLPNDRFFAVRPEGSVSTLKIQRTERGDSAVYLCASSFSGAETQYFGPGTRLLVL.

This clonotype was seen a handful of times. This chain links TRBV12-3 or TRBV12-4 with TRBJ2-7; 7 nucleotides align to TRBD1. Germline trimming cut 3 bases from V and 1 base from J; bases unmatched to any gene: 15. The CDR3 has 18 residues. The CDR3 DNA sequence: TGTGCCAGCAGTTTTAATCTCGGCTGGGGGACAGAATCCTACGAGCAGTACTTC. It specifies CASSFNLGWGTESYEQYF.

The chain carries TRBV24-1 and TRBJ1-2; D is possibly TRBD1 (6 bases). Germline CDR1 is KGHDR and CDR2 is SFDVKD. The CDR3 is made up of 12 amino acids. Trimming took off 6 bases at V and 6 bases at J, with 10 bases between the two ends. CDR3 residues: CATSRGAHGYTF. The CDR3 DNA sequence: TGTGCCACCAGTCGGGGGGCCCATGGCTACACCTTC.

This rearrangement joins TRBV12-3 or TRBV12-4 to TRBJ1-5; D is uncertain. The CDR3 contains 12 residues. The V end lost 7 bases, the J end lost 7 bases, and 11 bases lay between the germline ends. CDR3 sequence (DNA): TGTGCCAGCAAAAAGGGTGAACAGCCCCAGCATTTT. The encoded protein is CASKKGEQPQHF.

This clonotype showed up many times. V is TRBV9 and J is TRBJ2-3; maybe TRBD2 (5 bases). V was cut by 2 bases and J by 4 bases, with 11 bases left in between. Per germline, CDR1 SGDLS and CDR2 YYNGEE. This CDR3 has 14 amino acids. The CDR3 is CASSVNGVSDTQYF. CDR3 bases: TGTGCCAGCAGCGTGAACGGGGTCTCAGATACGCAGTATTTT.

J is TRBJ2-1 and V is TRBV7-6, with TRBD2 matching over 7 bases. J was trimmed by 0 bases and V by 0 bases; bases with no gene match: 2. Looked up from germline, CDR1 is SGHVS and CDR2 is FNYEAQ. The CDR3 is 16 amino acids. CDR3: CASSLALAVSYNEQFF. CDR3 sequence (DNA): TGTGCCAGCAGCTTAGCCCTAGCGGTCTCCTACAATGAGCAGTTCTTC.